Listed below are T cell receptor beta chains from one sample, sequenced in a study of T cell clusters in autoimmune cytopenias. Following a re-call of the multiplex PCR reads, TCRdb has one entry per CDR3 protein and lacks DNA. This table lists about 2,000 distinct CDR3 sequences. Source material: peripheral blood. These receptors originate from a human donor with an autoimmune cytopenia or autoimmune hepatitis (not recorded which). CDR3s include the opening cysteine and the closing phenylalanine or tryptophan. Expanded clones get a size class; other rows say once, few or many, or leave the size out.

medium-sized	TRBJ1-5	TRBV6-5	CASSFSALGGNQPQHF
medium-sized	TRBJ2-1	TRBV7-9	CASSLTGTRDLNEQFF
medium-sized	TRBJ1-5	TRBV19	CAKAEAYRDLNQPQHF
medium-sized	TRBJ1-1	TRBV5-6	CASSLRSGNTEAFF
.	TRBJ2-2	TRBV2	CASTGQGAGTGELFF
.	TRBJ1-2	TRBV19	CASSRGTGGAYGYTF
medium-sized	TRBJ2-2	TRBV7-2	CASSLLSGFSGELFF
medium-sized	TRBJ1-2	TRBV20-1	CSARQGGYGYTF
.	TRBJ1-1	TRBV6-2/TRBV6-3	CASSPRQALNTEAFF
medium-sized	TRBJ2-1	TRBV20-1	CSASQTLGPSYNEQFF
.	TRBJ2-3	TRBV2	CASSEISTDTQYF
medium-sized	TRBJ2-1	TRBV6-2/TRBV6-3	CASSLGLPPEQFF
.	TRBJ1-6	TRBV28	CASTSGQVETLHF
.	TRBJ2-3	TRBV2	CASSEAPQGAMTDTQYF
medium-sized	TRBJ2-6	TRBV5-6	CASSLAGAGANVLTF
medium-sized	TRBJ1-2	TRBV7-9	CASSLTRPRGLGANYGYTF
medium-sized	TRBJ1-1	TRBV5-6	CASRSASGLKTEAFF
medium-sized	TRBJ2-1	TRBV5-1	CASSLGGENEQFF
medium-sized	TRBJ1-3	TRBV19	CASTQGQGTWSGNTIYF
medium-sized	TRBJ2-3	TRBV18	CASSPRQGTDTQYF
medium-sized	TRBJ1-5	TRBV20-1	CSARPGGNQPQHF
medium-sized	TRBJ2-3	TRBV5-4	CASSWKTSGGGDTQYF
.	TRBJ2-1	TRBV7-2	CASSLSSGSSYNEQFF
large	TRBJ1-5	TRBV29-1	CSASEGGINQPQHF
medium-sized	TRBJ1-1	TRBV20-1	CSARFDMNTEAFF
medium-sized	TRBJ1-2	TRBV20-1	CSARMSPDGYGYTF
medium-sized	TRBJ2-3	TRBV7-2	CASSLKGNTQYF
.	TRBJ2-2	TRBV7-2	CASSWPGLAGGRGTGELFF
medium-sized	TRBJ2-4	TRBV6-1	CASSEYQDRGAKNIQYF
medium-sized	TRBJ2-5	TRBV24-1	CATSDHGDTETQYF
medium-sized	TRBJ2-5	TRBV19	CASSPGLVAGTQYF
.	TRBJ2-5	TRBV5-1	CASSEGAGGTETQYF
.	TRBJ2-2	TRBV28	CASRVRQGLANTGELFF
medium-sized	TRBJ1-1	TRBV15	CATSRGTGIRTEAFF
medium-sized	TRBJ2-6	TRBV5-1	CASSTRPGGANVLTF
medium-sized	TRBJ2-2	TRBV6-1	CASSELMRAGELFF
medium-sized	TRBJ2-2	TRBV14	CASSPWTGNTGELFF
medium-sized	TRBJ2-3	TRBV7-9	CASSPQGADTQYF
large	TRBJ1-4	TRBV19	CASSNRWNEKLFF
medium-sized	TRBJ2-2	TRBV6-4	CASRTGGVAGELFF
.	TRBJ1-4	TRBV28	CASSLQGAGSNEKLFF